This T cell receptor (beta chain) was sequenced for a study of blood T cells in healthy people across ages. Next came a second PCR, run for about 6 to 12 cycles, which used a sample-barcoded 5' primer along with a J-beta primer mix. TCRdb itself ran the 5' RACE reads through MiXCR, one entry per CDR3 protein. The sample shows hundreds of thousands of distinct CDR3 sequences, 25% to 35% of them seen only once. At least 5 micrograms of total RNA were extracted per sample. There are 17 residues in the CDR3. V was shortened by 2 bases and J by 6 bases, with 19 bases between the two germline ends. The germline V gene encodes CDR1 SGHDN and CDR2 FVKESK. With respect to this clonotype: Its antigen is as yet unknown.

Study outcomes and limitations: Fewer expanded clones and more diversity marked long-lived versus aged donors.

This TCR derives from an elderly woman in good health. The rearrangement links TRBV14 to TRBJ2-2; D unresolved. Sequenced sample: blood. The CDR3 sequence: CASSQRWARYSAGELFF. In DNA form, the CDR3 reads TGTGCCAGCAGCCAACGGTGGGCGAGGTACTCGGCCGGGGAGCTGTTTTTT. Together with reference TRBV14 and TRBJ2-2, the CDR3 gives the full variable domain: EAGVTQFPSHSVIEKGQTVTLRCDPISGHDNLYWYRRVMGKEIKFLLHFVKESKQDESGMPNNRFLAERTGGTYSTLKVQPAELEDSGVYFCASSQRWARYSAGELFFGEGSRLTVL.